A selection of T cell receptor beta chains follows, all from one sample in a study of beta chain features in type 1 diabetes. Assay: immunoSEQ multiplex PCR; the TCRdb copy retains only in-frame clones and omits some. The profile shows about 25,000 clones, approximately 70% of them singletons. The specimen sequenced was stem cell memory CD4+ T cells from blood. Receptors originate from a middle-aged woman with type 1 diabetes. The CDR3 runs from the conserved cysteine through the conserved F or W. The D gene is left open where the match is weak. The size of a clone is reported for some rows only, either as once, few or many, or as a class for expanded clones.

v_gene	abundance	j_gene	d_gene	CDR3nt	CDR3aa
TRBV7-9	few	TRBJ1-2	TRBD1	TGTGCCAGCAGCCCCCGACAGGGCCTCTCCGGCTACACCTTC	CASSPRQGLSGYTF
TRBV11-2	.	TRBJ2-1	TRBD1	TGTGCCAGCAGCCCTCAATTGACCGGGACAGGGGCCTACAATGAGCAGTTCTTC	CASSPQLTGTGAYNEQFF
TRBV15	.	TRBJ1-5	.	TGTGCCACCAGCAGAGAAGGGACGGGGAGGGGTAAGCCCCAGCATTTT	CATSREGTGRGKPQHF
TRBV6-6	.	TRBJ2-4	TRBD1	TGTGCCAGCAGTAAGGACAGGGCCGGAAACATTCAGTACTTC	CASSKDRAGNIQYF
TRBV28	few	TRBJ2-5	TRBD1	TGTGCCAGCAGCCAGGGGGTTATCCAAGAGACCCAGTACTTC	CASSQGVIQETQYF
TRBV30	.	TRBJ2-5	.	TGTGCCTGGAGTACCGCGGTGGGGGGAGAGACCCAGTACTTC	CAWSTAVGGETQYF
TRBV5-1	once	TRBJ2-7	.	TGCGCCAGCAGCGGGGAGTACGAGCAGTACTTC	CASSGEYEQYF
TRBV7-3	few	TRBJ2-3	.	TGTGCCAGCAGCGACTTCGCGGCCTCAAGCACAGATACGCAGTATTTT	CASSDFAASSTDTQYF
TRBV7-2	once	TRBJ1-1	.	TGTGCCAGCAGCTCCATAAAACAGGGCCTTACTTTCTTT	CASSSIKQGLTFF
TRBV7-2	.	TRBJ1-5	TRBD1	TGCGCCAGCAGCCACGAGACCCTTACAGGGGGGAATCAGCCCCAGCATTTT	CASSHETLTGGNQPQHF
TRBV7-9	.	TRBJ1-6	.	TGTGCCAGCAGCCCGCAGGTTTCTGCACCCCTCCACTTT	CASSPQVSAPLHF
TRBV11-3	.	TRBJ2-1	TRBD2	TGTGCCAGCAGCCCGGGACTAGCGGGGTCCGGTGAGCAGTTCTTC	CASSPGLAGSGEQFF
TRBV18	.	TRBJ2-2	.	TGTGCCAGCTCACCACCCGGTATAGCGTACACCGGGGAGCTGTTTTTT	CASSPPGIAYTGELFF
TRBV11-2	few	TRBJ2-3	.	TGTGCCAGCAGCCTACAGGTTTCCACAGATACGCAGTATTTT	CASSLQVSTDTQYF
TRBV4-1	few	TRBJ2-2	TRBD2	TGCGCCAGCAGCCAAGAGCGGGAGTCTCAGGACGGGGAGCTGTTTTTT	CASSQERESQDGELFF
TRBV2	.	TRBJ2-6	.	TGTGCCAGCACCACAGACCGAGCTGGGGCCAACGTCCTGACTTTC	CASTTDRAGANVLTF
TRBV7-3	.	TRBJ2-1	TRBD2	TGTGCCAGCAACAGGAACGGGAGGGGGAATGAGCAGTTCTTC	CASNRNGRGNEQFF
TRBV5-1	.	TRBJ1-3	.	TGCGCCAGTTGTGACAGCTCTGGAAACACCATATATTTT	CASCDSSGNTIYF
TRBV7-2	.	TRBJ2-1	TRBD2	TGTGCCAGCAGCGAACGGGGGGGGGTAGATGAGCAGTTCTTC	CASSERGGVDEQFF
TRBV7-3	few	TRBJ2-3	TRBD1	TGTGCCAGCAGCTTAGCAGCGAGGACAGGGGCGGCAGATACGCAGTATTTT	CASSLAARTGAADTQYF
TRBV7-3	.	TRBJ2-3	TRBD2	TGTGCCAGCAGCCCCGGGGTAGCGGGAGTTACAGATACGCAGTATTTT	CASSPGVAGVTDTQYF
TRBV4-2	few	TRBJ2-2	TRBD2	TGTGCCAGCAGCCAAGGTGGGACTAGCGCCTTCACCGGGGAGCTGTTTTTT	CASSQGGTSAFTGELFF
TRBV10-3	few	TRBJ2-7	.	TGTGCCATCTCTGAGAACTACGAGCAGTACTTC	CAISENYEQYF
TRBV6-1	.	TRBJ1-5	TRBD1	TGTGCCAGCAGAAGACAGGGGACGGAATATCAGCCCCAGCATTTT	CASRRQGTEYQPQHF
TRBV5-1	.	TRBJ1-4	TRBD1	TGCGCCAGCAGCTGGACAGGGGGGGATCGGATCCTGTTTTTT	CASSWTGGDRILFF
TRBV7-9	.	TRBJ1-1	.	TGTGCCAGCAGCCCGGAGGTGAACACTGAAGCTTTCTTT	CASSPEVNTEAFF
TRBV7-9	.	TRBJ2-5	.	TGTGCCAGCAGCTCAGGGTTAGGGCAAGAGACCCAGTACTTC	CASSSGLGQETQYF
TRBV7-3	few	TRBJ2-1	TRBD2	TGTGCCAGCAGCTTAACGGACGGGCGACTAGCGGGAATGTACAATGAGCAGTTCTTC	CASSLTDGRLAGMYNEQFF
TRBV9	.	TRBJ2-2	.	TGTGCCAGCAAATCCAGGGCCGACGGGGAGCTGTTTTTT	CASKSRADGELFF
TRBV4-3	.	TRBJ2-1	TRBD2	TGCGCCCAAGGGACTAGCGGGAACTACAATGAGCAGTTCTTC	CAQGTSGNYNEQFF
TRBV14	few	TRBJ1-2	.	TGTGCCAGCAGCCAAGCTGGAAACAGCCTTCTCTCTTATGGCTACACCTTC	CASSQAGNSLLSYGYTF